This is a list of T cell receptor beta chains from one sample in a study of blood T cell repertoires in COVID-19. Sequencing used immunoSEQ multiplex PCR; TCRdb keeps in-frame clones, though not all of them. This sample has around 150,000 clones, with around 73% found just once. Sequencing was done on a sample of peripheral blood. These receptors were obtained from a man aged 55 to 70 who had recovered from COVID-19. CDR3s include the opening cysteine and the closing phenylalanine or tryptophan. The order of the fields is clone size, D gene, V gene, J gene, CDR3 protein, CDR3 DNA. A D gene is named only where the DNA matches it firmly. Some rows mark clone size as missing; the rest say once, few, many or name a class of expanded clone.

-,-,TRBV27,TRBJ1-5,CASSREGTRWSQPQHF,TGTGCCAGCAGCCGAGAGGGAACGAGGTGGAGTCAGCCCCAGCATTTT
-,-,TRBV10-3,TRBJ2-1,CAIGRAGDYNEQFF,TGTGCCATCGGCCGGGCAGGGGACTACAATGAGCAGTTCTTC
-,-,TRBV6-1,TRBJ1-1,CASSEQGAEAFF,TGTGCCAGCAGTGAACAGGGCGCTGAAGCTTTCTTT
-,TRBD1,TRBV18,TRBJ2-5,CASSETGGALQETQYF,TGTGCCAGCTCGGAAACAGGGGGCGCGCTCCAAGAGACCCAGTACTTC
-,-,TRBV3-1/TRBV3-2,TRBJ1-3,CASSRVTGAGNTIYF,TGTGCCAGCAGCCGCGTCACGGGGGCTGGAAACACCATATATTTT
few,TRBD2,TRBV9,TRBJ2-2,CASSVGLAGGTGELFF,TGTGCCAGCAGCGTAGGGCTAGCGGGGGGAACCGGGGAGCTGTTTTTT
-,TRBD1,TRBV6-2/TRBV6-3,TRBJ2-3,CASSRQGLSTDTQYF,TGTGCCAGCAGCCGACAGGGGCTTAGCACAGATACGCAGTATTTT
once,-,TRBV4-2,TRBJ1-3,CASSQGHSGNTIYF,TGTGCCAGCAGCCAAGGGCACTCTGGAAACACCATATATTTT
once,-,TRBV5-1,TRBJ2-5,CASSLAPDSQETQYF,TGCGCCAGCAGCTTGGCGCCGGACAGTCAAGAGACCCAGTACTTC
-,TRBD1,TRBV6-2/TRBV6-3,TRBJ1-1,CASSLTGYTEAFF,TGTGCCAGCAGTTTGACAGGGTACACTGAAGCTTTCTTT
once,-,TRBV6-5,TRBJ1-1,CASSYSWFRDTEAFF,TGTGCCAGCAGTTACTCGTGGTTTCGGGACACTGAAGCTTTCTTT
once,-,TRBV6-5,TRBJ1-1,CASSSPTGFTEAFF,TGTGCCAGCAGTTCGCCAACAGGGTTCACTGAAGCTTTCTTT
-,-,TRBV6-5,TRBJ1-1,CASSTTTGTEAFF,TGTGCCAGCAGCACCACAACGGGCACTGAAGCTTTCTTT
-,TRBD1,TRBV28,TRBJ1-6,CASTLDRNSPLHF,TGTGCCAGCACCTTGGACAGGAATTCACCCCTCCACTTT
-,-,TRBV30,TRBJ1-4,CAWTPENEKLFF,TGTGCCTGGACCCCAGAAAATGAAAAACTGTTTTTT
-,-,TRBV19,TRBJ2-7,CASSIDGSSYEQYF,TGTGCCAGTAGTATAGATGGCTCCTCCTACGAGCAGTACTTC
-,-,TRBV27,TRBJ1-2,CASRETLGGALPNYGYTF,TGTGCCAGCAGAGAGACCCTGGGAGGGGCGCTTCCTAACTATGGCTACACCTTC
-,-,TRBV7-2,TRBJ2-7,CASGGGGYEQYF,TGTGCCAGCGGGGGGGGCGGCTACGAGCAGTACTTC
-,-,TRBV19,TRBJ1-2,CASSILGSNYGYTF,TGTGCCAGTAGTATTCTGGGCTCCAACTATGGCTACACCTTC
-,TRBD2,TRBV5-8,TRBJ2-7,CASSLRQGGYEQYF,TGTGCCAGCAGCTTACGGCAGGGAGGGTACGAGCAGTACTTC
-,-,TRBV19,TRBJ2-1,CASSIAGIFPFF,TGTGCCAGTAGTATCGCCGGTATATTCCCGTTCTTC
-,TRBD1,TRBV6-5,TRBJ1-2,CASSFDRGYGYTF,TGTGCCAGCAGTTTCGACAGGGGCTATGGCTACACCTTC
once,TRBD2,TRBV5-5,TRBJ2-5,CASSPGLAGETQYF,TGTGCCAGCAGCCCGGGACTAGCGGGAGAGACCCAGTACTTC
-,-,TRBV19,TRBJ1-1,CASSRDMQKEAFF,TGTGCCAGTAGTCGGGACATGCAGAAGGAAGCTTTCTTT
-,TRBD1,TRBV2,TRBJ2-3,CASSTGQGLPDTQYF,TGTGCCAGCAGTACAGGACAGGGGCTCCCAGATACGCAGTATTTT
-,TRBD1,TRBV29-1,TRBJ2-3,CSVAPGQLTYTQYF,TGCAGCGTGGCCCCGGGACAGCTTACCTATACGCAGTATTTT
many,-,TRBV2,TRBJ1-6,CASLWGGDSPLHF,TGTGCCAGCCTTTGGGGGGGCGATTCACCCCTCCACTTT
-,TRBD1,TRBV7-3,TRBJ1-6,CASSLLGQGRSPLHF,TGTGCCAGCAGCTTACTGGGACAGGGGAGGTCACCCCTCCACTTT
-,-,TRBV5-6,TRBJ1-1,CASSWGGGTEAFF,TGTGCCAGCAGCTGGGGAGGGGGCACTGAAGCTTTCTTT
-,TRBD1,TRBV6-5,TRBJ1-2,CASRTGTGGVYTF,TGTGCCAGCAGGACCGGGACAGGGGGAGTCTACACCTTC
-,-,TRBV28,TRBJ1-2,CATIGAAANYGYTF,TGTGCCACCATTGGGGCAGCTGCTAACTATGGCTACACCTTC
once,TRBD1,TRBV6-2/TRBV6-3,TRBJ1-5,CASSSLNRGPDSPQHF,TGTGCCAGCAGTTCGTTGAACAGGGGGCCGGATAGTCCCCAGCATTTT
-,TRBD1,TRBV3-1/TRBV3-2,TRBJ1-3,CASSYGQGSLSGNTIYF,TGTGCCAGCAGCTACGGACAGGGCAGCCTCTCTGGAAACACCATATATTTT
-,-,TRBV6-1,TRBJ2-2,CASSEDLTNTGELFF,TGTGCCAGCAGTGAAGACTTGACGAACACCGGGGAGCTGTTTTTT
once,TRBD2,TRBV27,TRBJ2-1,CASSLIPSGGSYNEQFF,TGTGCCAGCAGTTTGATCCCTAGCGGGGGCTCCTACAATGAGCAGTTCTTC
-,TRBD1,TRBV27,TRBJ1-1,CASSPSGGQTEAFF,TGTGCCAGCAGCCCCTCAGGGGGGCAAACTGAAGCTTTCTTT
-,TRBD2,TRBV28,TRBJ2-7,CASKRGGAYEQYF,TGTGCCAGCAAACGGGGGGGTGCCTACGAGCAGTACTTC
-,-,TRBV27,TRBJ2-5,CASSSLRGSGRETQYF,TGTGCCAGCAGTTCCTTACGTGGGAGTGGCCGTGAGACCCAGTACTTC
-,-,TRBV30,TRBJ1-2,CAWTPGQPGVGGYTF,TGTGCCTGGACCCCCGGACAGCCGGGCGTAGGGGGCTACACCTTC
-,-,TRBV18,TRBJ2-2,CASSPGGNTGELFF,TGTGCCAGCTCACCAGGAGGGAACACCGGGGAGCTGTTTTTT
-,TRBD2,TRBV9,TRBJ2-7,CASSAGLAGGPYEQYF,TGTGCCAGCAGCGCGGGACTAGCGGGAGGGCCCTACGAGCAGTACTTC
-,-,TRBV7-6,TRBJ1-2,CASSLAQDWGHGYTF,TGTGCCAGCAGCTTAGCGCAGGATTGGGGGCATGGCTACACCTTC
few,TRBD2,TRBV5-5,TRBJ2-3,CASSLVAGGPTDTQYF,TGTGCCAGCAGCTTGGTAGCGGGAGGGCCTACAGATACGCAGTATTTT
-,-,TRBV28,TRBJ1-1,CASSLTGRTTEAFF,TGTGCCAGCAGTTTAACAGGGCGAACTACTGAAGCTTTCTTT
-,-,TRBV7-6,TRBJ2-7,CASSLTQASYEQYF,TGTGCCAGCAGCTTAACGCAGGCTTCCTACGAGCAGTACTTC
-,-,TRBV28,TRBJ2-7,CASSRGTIYEQYF,TGTGCCAGCTCTAGGGGAACTATCTACGAGCAGTACTTC
-,TRBD2,TRBV5-1,TRBJ2-3,CASRRGLAGITDTQYF,TGCGCCAGCAGGCGGGGGCTAGCGGGAATCACAGATACGCAGTATTTT
once,TRBD1,TRBV18,TRBJ2-7,CASSKGQGLYEQYF,TGTGCCAGCTCAAAGGGACAGGGGTTGTACGAGCAGTACTTC
-,TRBD1,TRBV6-1,TRBJ2-7,CASSVGQGARPTWEQYF,TGTGCCAGCAGTGTGGGACAGGGGGCGCGTCCTACATGGGAGCAGTACTTC
-,-,TRBV5-1,TRBJ2-5,CASSFGSRVQETQYF,TGCGCCAGCAGCTTCGGAAGCAGGGTCCAAGAGACCCAGTACTTC
few,-,TRBV19,TRBJ2-7,CASSRTGLPYEQYF,TGTGCCAGTAGTCGTACAGGGCTCCCCTACGAGCAGTACTTC
-,-,TRBV6-6,TRBJ2-1,CASSYPSVEQFF,TGTGCCAGCAGTTACCCTAGTGTTGAGCAGTTCTTC
-,TRBD1,TRBV28,TRBJ1-2,CASGSGDRAEDF,TGTGCCAGCGGTTCGGGTGACAGGGCAGAAGATTTC
-,-,TRBV6-1,TRBJ1-4,CASSEQVDEKLFF,TGTGCCAGCAGTGAACAGGTTGATGAAAAACTGTTTTTT
-,-,TRBV7-8,TRBJ2-3,CASSLFKGAGDTQYF,TGTGCCAGCAGCTTATTCAAAGGGGCAGGAGATACGCAGTATTTT
-,-,TRBV6-6,TRBJ1-4,CASRDTTQNEKLFF,TGTGCCAGCAGGGACACCACGCAAAACGAAAAACTGTTTTTT
-,-,TRBV4-1,TRBJ2-7,CASSQEAAGGPYEQYF,TGCGCCAGCAGCCAAGAAGCGGCTGGAGGGCCCTACGAGCAGTACTTC
-,-,TRBV7-9,TRBJ1-3,CASSPEGVSHSGNTIYF,TGTGCCAGCAGCCCGGAAGGGGTCTCACACTCTGGAAACACCATATATTTT
few,-,TRBV28,TRBJ1-1,CASSPPGLLNTEAFF,TGTGCCAGCAGTCCTCCGGGACTTCTGAACACTGAAGCTTTCTTT